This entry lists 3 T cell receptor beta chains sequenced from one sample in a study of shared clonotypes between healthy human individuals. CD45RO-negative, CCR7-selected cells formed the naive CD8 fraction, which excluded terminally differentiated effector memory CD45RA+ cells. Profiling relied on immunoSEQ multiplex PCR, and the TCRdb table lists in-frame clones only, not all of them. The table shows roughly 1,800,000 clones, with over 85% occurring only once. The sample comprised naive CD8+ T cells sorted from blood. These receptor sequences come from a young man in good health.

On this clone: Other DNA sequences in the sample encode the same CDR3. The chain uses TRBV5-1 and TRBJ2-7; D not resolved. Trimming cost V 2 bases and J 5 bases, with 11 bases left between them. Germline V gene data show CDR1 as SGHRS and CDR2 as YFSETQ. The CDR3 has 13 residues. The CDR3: CASSLPGSNEQYF. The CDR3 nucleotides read TGCGCCAGCAGCTTACCCGGTTCCAACGAGCAGTACTTC.

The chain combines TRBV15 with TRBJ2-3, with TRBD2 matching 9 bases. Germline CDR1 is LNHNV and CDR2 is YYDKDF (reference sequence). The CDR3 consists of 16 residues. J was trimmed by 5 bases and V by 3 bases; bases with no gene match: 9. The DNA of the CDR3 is TGTGCCACCAGCAGTTTAGCGGGAGTACTAGGAGATACGCAGTATTTT. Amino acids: CATSSLAGVLGDTQYF.

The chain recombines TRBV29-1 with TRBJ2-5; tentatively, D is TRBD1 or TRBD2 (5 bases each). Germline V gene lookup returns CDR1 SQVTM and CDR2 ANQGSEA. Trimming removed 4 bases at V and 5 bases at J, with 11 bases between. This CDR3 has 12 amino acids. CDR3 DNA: TGCAGCGTTGTCTCTAGGGACGAGACCCAGTACTTC. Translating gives CSVVSRDETQYF.